These T cell receptor beta chains were read from a single sample in a study of cytomegalovirus exposure and HLA in healthy donors. Method: immunoSEQ multiplex PCR; TCRdb's copy keeps in-frame clones and lacks some. The sample lists about 80,000 clones, 60% to 80% occurring once. What was sequenced was PBMCs. The receptors shown here come from a man aged 50-60 years in good health and CMV-seronegative. CDR3s include the opening cysteine and the closing phenylalanine or tryptophan. Each record gives: clone size, D gene, V gene, J gene, CDR3 protein, CDR3 DNA. A D gene is named only where the DNA matches it firmly. For some rows the clone size is stated as once, few or many, or as a class when expanded; others skip it.

.	.	TRBV28	TRBJ2-4	CATDTVQDIQYF	TGTGCCACCGACACGGTCCAGGACATTCAGTACTTC
.	TRBD1	TRBV6-1	TRBJ1-1	CAIYKPGQAYTEAFF	TGTGCCATCTATAAGCCGGGACAGGCGTACACTGAAGCTTTCTTT
.	TRBD2	TRBV7-3	TRBJ2-5	CASSFQGGETQYF	TGTGCCAGCAGCTTCCAGGGAGGGGAGACCCAGTACTTC
once	.	TRBV11-2	TRBJ2-5	CASSPGLGGSKTQYF	TGTGCCAGCAGCCCTGGGCTGGGGGGATCTAAGACCCAGTACTTC
few	TRBD1	TRBV5-1	TRBJ2-5	CASSLWGQGTQETQYF	TGCGCCAGCAGCTTGTGGGGACAGGGGACCCAAGAGACCCAGTACTTC
.	.	TRBV7-3	TRBJ1-2	CASSLRGEGYGYTF	TGTGCCAGCAGCTTACGAGGGGAGGGCTATGGCTACACCTTC
.	.	TRBV15	TRBJ2-7	CATSRVPSASSYEQYF	TGTGCCACCAGCAGAGTCCCTAGCGCGAGCTCCTACGAGCAGTACTTC
.	.	TRBV18	TRBJ1-5	CASSEQDSNQPQHF	TGTGCCAGCTCAGAACAGGATAGCAATCAGCCCCAGCATTTT
.	TRBD2	TRBV7-3	TRBJ2-7	CASGTSGGKNYEQYF	TGTGCCAGCGGGACTAGCGGGGGGAAAAACTACGAGCAGTACTTC
.	.	TRBV28	TRBJ1-5	CASNSVRGSSGNQPQHF	TGTGCCAGCAATTCAGTTCGCGGGAGTTCGGGGAATCAGCCCCAGCATTTT
.	.	TRBV7-6	TRBJ1-3	CASSSRQDNSGNTIYF	TGTGCCAGCAGCTCCAGACAGGACAACTCTGGAAACACCATATATTTT
.	.	TRBV21-1	TRBJ2-7	CASSNKWGTGKGYEQYF	TGTGCCAGCAGCAATAAGTGGGGGACAGGGAAAGGCTACGAGCAGTACTTC
.	TRBD1	TRBV6-5	TRBJ2-7	CASSYMTGPYEQYF	TGTGCCAGCAGCTATATGACAGGGCCCTACGAGCAGTACTTC
.	.	TRBV15	TRBJ2-4	CATSRDSGSNIQYF	TGTGCCACCAGCAGAGATAGCGGATCAAACATTCAGTACTTC
.	TRBD2	TRBV13	TRBJ2-1	CASSSGGALYNEQFF	TGTGCCAGCAGCTCGGGGGGGGCGCTATACAATGAGCAGTTCTTC
.	.	TRBV4-2	TRBJ1-2	CASSQAPGDYGYTF	TGTGCCAGCAGCCAAGCACCAGGGGACTATGGCTACACCTTC
.	TRBD1	TRBV4-1	TRBJ1-5	CASSLSDRGNQPQHF	TGCGCCAGCAGCCTGAGCGACAGGGGCAATCAGCCCCAGCATTTT
.	.	TRBV30	TRBJ2-7	CASSGSYEQYF	TGTGCCAGTAGCGGCTCCTACGAGCAGTACTTC
.	TRBD2	TRBV7-9	TRBJ2-1	CASSAGLAFGEQFF	TGTGCCAGCAGTGCCGGACTAGCTTTCGGGGAGCAGTTCTTC
.	.	TRBV9	TRBJ2-5	CASSLRGGGDETQYF	TGTGCCAGCAGCCTCAGAGGAGGGGGGGACGAGACCCAGTACTTC
once	TRBD1	TRBV27	TRBJ2-3	CASRELGTGPTDTQYF	TGTGCCAGCAGAGAACTCGGGACAGGACCCACAGATACGCAGTATTTT
.	TRBD1	TRBV9	TRBJ1-3	CASSVDGQGAYTIYF	TGTGCCAGCAGCGTAGATGGACAGGGGGCCTACACCATATATTTT
.	.	TRBV6-6	TRBJ1-1	CASRDQGTEAFF	TGTGCCAGCAGGGATCAGGGGACTGAAGCTTTCTTT
.	TRBD2	TRBV9	TRBJ2-1	CASSVGRTSGGNEQFF	TGTGCCAGCAGCGTAGGAAGGACTAGCGGGGGCAATGAGCAGTTCTTC
.	.	TRBV7-8	TRBJ1-1	CASSLKRQTNTEAFF	TGTGCCAGCAGCTTAAAAAGACAGACCAACACTGAAGCTTTCTTT
.	.	TRBV7-3	TRBJ1-5	CANRTAGNQPQHF	TGTGCCAACCGGACAGCCGGCAATCAGCCCCAGCATTTT
.	.	TRBV19	TRBJ1-2	CASSSIGGDANGYTF	TGTGCCAGTAGTTCTATCGGCGGGGATGCGAATGGCTACACCTTC
.	TRBD1	TRBV5-1	TRBJ1-1	CASTPGGTANTEAFF	TGCGCCAGCACCCCAGGGGGGACTGCGAACACTGAAGCTTTCTTT
.	TRBD1	TRBV2	TRBJ1-5	CASTGQYNQPQHF	TGTGCCAGCACGGGACAGTACAATCAGCCCCAGCATTTT
few	TRBD1	TRBV5-5	TRBJ1-5	CASSPVRQGGNQPQHF	TGTGCCAGCAGCCCCGTACGGCAGGGGGGCAATCAGCCCCAGCATTTT
.	.	TRBV5-4	TRBJ2-7	CASSLDTTSWQYF	TGTGCCAGCAGCTTGGACACTACGAGTTGGCAGTACTTC
.	TRBD1	TRBV29-1	TRBJ1-3	CSGRETGANTIYF	TGCAGCGGGAGAGAAACAGGGGCGAACACCATATATTTT
.	.	TRBV18	TRBJ1-5	CASSPDGVNQPQHF	TGTGCCAGCTCACCGGACGGGGTTAATCAGCCCCAGCATTTT
few	.	TRBV4-1	TRBJ1-1	CASSQDRRVLGTEAFF	TGCGCCAGCAGCCAAGATCGGAGGGTTTTGGGCACTGAAGCTTTCTTT
.	.	TRBV6-5	TRBJ1-1	CASSLNGQNTEAFF	TGTGCCAGCAGCTTAAACGGACAGAACACTGAAGCTTTCTTT
.	.	TRBV6-1	TRBJ2-7	CASSRGENTGQYF	TGTGCCTCCAGCCGGGGAGAGAACACGGGGCAGTACTTC
.	.	TRBV5-3	TRBJ2-7	CASPPYEQYF	TGTGCCAGTCCTCCCTACGAGCAGTACTTC
.	.	TRBV9	TRBJ2-3	CASSADWTQQYF	TGTGCCAGCAGCGCAGACTGGACTCAGCAGTATTTT
few	.	TRBV2	TRBJ2-7	CASSVRGEQYF	TGTGCCAGCAGTGTTAGGGGCGAGCAGTACTTC
few	TRBD1	TRBV7-8	TRBJ2-6	CASRFRGHSGANVLTF	TGTGCCAGCAGGTTCAGGGGGCACTCTGGGGCCAACGTCCTGACTTTC
.	TRBD2	TRBV5-1	TRBJ2-3	CASSGGGAADTQYF	TGCGCCAGCAGTGGCGGGGGGGCCGCAGATACGCAGTATTTT
.	TRBD1	TRBV27	TRBJ2-3	CASSLDRGDTQYF	TGTGCCAGCAGTCTGGACAGGGGGGATACGCAGTATTTT
.	TRBD1	TRBV14	TRBJ1-4	CASSPGQEWKEKLFF	TGTGCCAGCAGCCCCGGACAGGAGTGGAAAGAAAAACTGTTTTTT
.	TRBD1	TRBV6-6	TRBJ1-6	CASSGTGETSPLHF	TGTGCCAGCAGTGGGACAGGGGAGACCTCACCCCTCCACTTT
.	.	TRBV2	TRBJ1-4	CASSEEVVLRKLFF	TGTGCCAGCAGTGAAGAGGTGGTTCTCAGGAAACTGTTTTTT
.	.	TRBV7-8	TRBJ2-3	CASSLRKTGGTSTDTQYF	TGTGCCAGCAGCTTAAGGAAAACGGGGGGCACTAGCACAGATACGCAGTATTTT
.	TRBD1	TRBV6-6	TRBJ1-2	CASSNPGQRLYGYTF	TGTGCCAGCAGTAACCCGGGACAGAGACTATATGGCTACACCTTC
.	.	TRBV18	TRBJ2-1	CASSQQSNEQFF	TGTGCCAGCTCACAACAAAGTAATGAGCAGTTCTTC
.	.	TRBV18	TRBJ1-3	CASSPAGLAMQKNTIYF	TGTGCCAGCTCACCCGCAGGACTTGCTATGCAAAAAAACACCATATATTTT
.	.	TRBV7-2	TRBJ1-5	CASSLRGNQPQHF	TGTGCCAGCAGTCTTAGGGGGAATCAGCCCCAGCATTTT